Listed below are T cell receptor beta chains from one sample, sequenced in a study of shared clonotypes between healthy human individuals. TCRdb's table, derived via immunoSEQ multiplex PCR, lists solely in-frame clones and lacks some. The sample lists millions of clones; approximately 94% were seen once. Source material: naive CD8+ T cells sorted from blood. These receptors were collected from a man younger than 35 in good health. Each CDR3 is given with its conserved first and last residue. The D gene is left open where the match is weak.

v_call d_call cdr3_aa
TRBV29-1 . CSVEGAGVDYGYTF
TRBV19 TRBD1 CASSTHGQGRTEAFF
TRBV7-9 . CASSPRDNLNTGELFF
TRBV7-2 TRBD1 CASSYGTGNSYEQYF
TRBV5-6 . CASSLASYEQYF
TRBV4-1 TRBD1 CASSHMTGAGEKLFF
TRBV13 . CASSDPGGEQYF
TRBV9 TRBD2 CASSPPDSGVDEQYF
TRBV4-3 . CASSQDRVGWQFF
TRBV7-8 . CASTGLPLNEQFF
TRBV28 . CASSQEKGHIQYF
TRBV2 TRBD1 CASSEDLTGEETQYF
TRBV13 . CASSLAGEYNEQFF
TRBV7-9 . CASSLPSDTQYF
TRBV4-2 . CASSQDLAFTEAFF
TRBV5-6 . CASSLWGDNEQYF
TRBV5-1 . CASSYLSGSSTDTQYF
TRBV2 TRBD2 CASSEVVAGGTYEQYF
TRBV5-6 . CASSFQETPFYEQYF
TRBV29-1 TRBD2 CSVEGLAGALFYEQYF
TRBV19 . CASSISNEQFF
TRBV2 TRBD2 CASSALAGASYEQYF
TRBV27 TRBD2 CASSPTSASYNEQFF
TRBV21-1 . CASSLQGEGGNTEAFF
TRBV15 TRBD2 CATSKSGTYQETQYF
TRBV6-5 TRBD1 CASSQGQGVPYEQYF
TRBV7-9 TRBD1 CASTLNEDRVQETQYF
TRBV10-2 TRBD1 CASSESGTGYQEQFF
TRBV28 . CASSSRQVNGNTIYF
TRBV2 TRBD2 CASSAPTSGRSETQYF
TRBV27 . CASSLGRVDHEQYF
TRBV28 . CASSLSGGELFF
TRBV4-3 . CASSQDQSTGNTIYF
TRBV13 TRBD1 CASSLGYRTGGRSEQFF
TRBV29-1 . CSVFRGDTGELFF
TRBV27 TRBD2 CASSLSQTSGVTDTQYF
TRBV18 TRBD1 CASSPNSGTGLYSNQPQHF
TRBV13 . CASSPPVTDTQYF
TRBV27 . CASSLSGDPYSLSYNEQFF
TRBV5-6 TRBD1 CASSLSVVTGRYEQYF
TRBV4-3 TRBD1 CASSQGPDRGLYEQYF
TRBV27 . CASGTPGTATYEQYF
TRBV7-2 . CASSAQGVAEDRYEQYF
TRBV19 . CASSMGLDQPQHF
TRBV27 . CASGLNRGYEQYF
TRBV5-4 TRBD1 CASSLGSGGVDEQYF